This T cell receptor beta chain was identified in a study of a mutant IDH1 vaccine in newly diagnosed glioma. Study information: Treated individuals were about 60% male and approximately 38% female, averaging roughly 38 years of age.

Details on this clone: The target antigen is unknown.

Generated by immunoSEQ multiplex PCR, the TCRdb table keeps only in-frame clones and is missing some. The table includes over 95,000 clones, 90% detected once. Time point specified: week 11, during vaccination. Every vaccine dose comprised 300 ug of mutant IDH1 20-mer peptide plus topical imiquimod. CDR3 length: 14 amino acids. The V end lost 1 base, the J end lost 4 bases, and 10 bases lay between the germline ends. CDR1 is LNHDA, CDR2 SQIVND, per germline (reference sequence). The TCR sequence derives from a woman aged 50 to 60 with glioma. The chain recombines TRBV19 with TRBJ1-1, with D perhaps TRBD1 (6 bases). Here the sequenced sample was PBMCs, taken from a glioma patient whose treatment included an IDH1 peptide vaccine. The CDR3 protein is CASSIVGGFTEAFF. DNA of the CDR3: TGTGCCAGTAGTATAGTAGGGGGATTCACTGAAGCTTTCTTT.